The clone carrying this T cell receptor beta chain was seen only a few times. Antigen unknown. A much larger clone lies a single base off, so this may be a read error. PBMCs stemmed from over 7.5 ml fresh peripheral blood. This record comes from a study of T cells in Graves' hyperthyroidism and ophthalmopathy. Across the whole study: The initial diagnosis was the point when peripheral blood was collected, ahead of any treatment.

There were TCR beta CDR3 regions amplified from RNA transcripts. Researchers ran a first-round RT-PCR on the TCR CDR3 using the HTBI primer set. TCRdb reprocessed the multiplex PCR reads with MiXCR, giving one entry per CDR3 protein. The sample has 550,000 to 600,000 distinct CDR3 sequences, approximately 15% seen once; the top ten hold 7.1%. General study findings and limits: Ophthalmopathy stood apart from stable hyperthyroidism in a 13 V-J model.

CDR3 length: 18 amino acids. The germline gives CDR1 MNHEY, CDR2 SMNVEV (reference sequence). Deletions cut 7 bases from V and 0 bases from J, with 22 bases between. The receptor's source is a woman between 18 and 30 years old with Graves' ophthalmopathy. This chain joins TRBV27 and TRBJ1-5; tentatively, D is TRBD1 (6 bases). Sequenced sample: blood. This chain's CDR3 is CASNHQGTYIHSNQPQHF. The DNA of the CDR3 is TGTGCCAGCAACCATCAGGGGACGTACATTCATAGCAATCAGCCCCAGCATTTT.